The clone carrying this TCR beta chain came up a few times. Each CDR3 protein gets one entry after TCRdb re-called the RACE reads with MiXCR. The table records approximately 400,000 distinct CDR3 sequences, 4.5% to 5.5% of them present only once. This sample's time point: pre-sensitization, week 0. The treatment was: therapeutic diphenylcyclopropenone sensitization with weekly scalp DPC. With 7 bases clipped from V and 3 bases from J, the junction kept 14 bases outside the gene matches. CDR3 length equals 17 residues. Germline CDR1 is KGHDR and CDR2 is SFDVKD. The sample comes from a study of human T cells and chemical hapten exposure.

V gene TRBV24-1 combines with J gene TRBJ2-3, with 8 bases identical to TRBD2. The sample was whole blood, taken in connection with sensitization to the hapten diphenylcyclopropenone (DPC). This TCR came from a woman in her 50s with alopecia areata. Some clones in this sample may be carry-over from other donors' samples. The CDR3 is CATSDPSLAGITDTQYF. In nucleotides, the CDR3 is TGTGCCACCAGCGACCCCTCTCTAGCGGGTATTACAGATACGCAGTATTTT.